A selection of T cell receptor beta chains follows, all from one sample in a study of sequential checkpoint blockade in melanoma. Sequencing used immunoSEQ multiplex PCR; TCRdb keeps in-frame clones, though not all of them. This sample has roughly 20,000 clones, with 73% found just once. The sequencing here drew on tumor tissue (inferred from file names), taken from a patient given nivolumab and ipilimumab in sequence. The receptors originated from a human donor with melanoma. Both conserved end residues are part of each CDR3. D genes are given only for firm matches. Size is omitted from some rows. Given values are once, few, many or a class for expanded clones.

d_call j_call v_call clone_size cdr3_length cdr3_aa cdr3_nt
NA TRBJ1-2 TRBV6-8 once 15 CASRLLSGTSLGYTF TGTGCCAGCAGACTGTTATCCGGGACTTCTTTAGGCTACACCTTC
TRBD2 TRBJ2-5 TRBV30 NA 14 CACIHSGNQETQYF TGTGCCTGCATTCATAGCGGGAATCAAGAGACCCAGTACTTC
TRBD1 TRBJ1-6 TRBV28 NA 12 CASRPTGLPLHF TGTGCCAGCAGGCCGACAGGGTTACCCCTCCACTTT
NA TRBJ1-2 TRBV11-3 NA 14 CASSLPGPYYGYTF TGTGCCAGCAGTCTACCGGGACCGTACTATGGCTACACCTTC
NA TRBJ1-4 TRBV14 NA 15 CASSTGGSQLEKLFF TGTGCCAGCAGCACTGGGGGCAGCCAGCTTGAAAAACTGTTTTTT
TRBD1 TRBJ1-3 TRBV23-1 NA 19 CASTTPRGTGPSSGNTIYF TGCGCCAGCACCACCCCGAGGGGGACAGGCCCTAGCTCTGGAAACACCATATATTTT
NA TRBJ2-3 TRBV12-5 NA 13 CASVKPSTDTQYF TGTGCCAGCGTTAAACCTAGCACAGATACGCAGTATTTT
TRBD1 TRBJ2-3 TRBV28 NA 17 CASSLGQDPYGTDTQYF TGTGCCAGCAGTTTAGGACAGGACCCCTATGGCACAGATACGCAGTATTTT
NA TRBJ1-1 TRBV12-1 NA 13 CASRGQWNTEAFF TGTGCCAGCAGAGGACAGTGGAACACTGAAGCTTTCTTT
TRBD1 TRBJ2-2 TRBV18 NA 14 CASSPTGATGELFF TGTGCCAGCTCACCCACAGGGGCCACCGGGGAGCTGTTTTTT
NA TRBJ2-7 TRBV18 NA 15 CASSPRSSETYEQYF TGTGCCAGCTCACCACGTAGTAGCGAAACCTACGAGCAGTACTTC
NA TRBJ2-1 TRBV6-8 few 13 CASSGAGTNEQFF TGTGCCAGCAGTGGGGCTGGGACTAATGAGCAGTTCTTC
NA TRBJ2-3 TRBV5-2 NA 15 CASSLEGGNTDTQYF TGTGCCAGCAGCTTAGAGGGGGGCAACACAGATACGCAGTATTTT
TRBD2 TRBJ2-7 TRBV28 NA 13 CASEGGSRYEQYF TGTGCCAGCGAGGGCGGGAGTCGATACGAGCAGTACTTC
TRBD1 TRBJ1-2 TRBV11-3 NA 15 CASSLGDRALYGYTF TGTGCCAGCAGCTTGGGCGACAGGGCTTTATATGGCTACACCTTC
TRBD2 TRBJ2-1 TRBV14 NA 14 CASTLAGGPGEQFF TGTGCCAGCACCCTAGCGGGGGGGCCGGGTGAGCAGTTCTTC
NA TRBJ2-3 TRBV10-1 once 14 CASSESGLADTQYF TGCGCCAGCAGTGAGTCTGGGTTAGCAGATACGCAGTATTTT
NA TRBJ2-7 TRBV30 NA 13 CAWSADRPYEQYF TGTGCCTGGAGTGCGGACAGACCCTACGAGCAGTACTTC
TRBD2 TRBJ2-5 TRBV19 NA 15 CASSLAGGPRETQYF TGTGCCAGTAGCTTAGCGGGAGGGCCGCGAGAGACCCAGTACTTC